The 10 T cell receptor beta chains presented below share a single source sample, sequenced in a study of neoadjuvant anti-PD-1 for oral cavity cancer. Time point reported: after neoadjuvant nivolumab, at surgical resection. Produced via immunoSEQ multiplex PCR; TCRdb's table is partial and in-frame only. The repertoire includes 73,000 or so clones, approximately 84% of them detected once, and around 3.7% sits in the top ten. Sequences were derived from PBMCs, sampled after nivolumab (anti-PD-1) treatment. The receptors shown here come from a person aged 35-79 years with oral cavity squamous cell carcinoma.

This clone has a handful of counts. V gene TRBV15 combines with J gene TRBJ1-5; no clear D gene. Germline V CDR1 and CDR2: LNHNV, YYDKDF (reference sequence). This CDR3 contains 14 residues. Trimming stripped 5 bases from V and 4 bases from J, with 12 bases between. CDR3 sequence reads: CATSVNDLNQPQHF. The CDR3 DNA is TGTGCCACCAGCGTTAACGACTTAAATCAGCCCCAGCATTTT.

This chain joins TRBV28 and TRBJ1-5; TRBD1 agrees at 7 bases. The CDR3 consists of 15 residues. Germline CDR1 is MDHEN and CDR2 is SYDVKM. V lost 5 bases and J lost 5; bases outside the gene matches: 9. The CDR3 region is CASSPRQGVHQPQHF. As DNA, the CDR3 is TGTGCCAGCAGTCCTCGACAGGGTGTGCATCAGCCCCAGCATTTT.

The chain employs TRBV27 and TRBJ1-1; D is undetermined. CDR1 is MNHEY and CDR2 is SMNVEV in the germline V gene (reference sequence). The CDR3 totals 15 residues. The V end lost 3 bases, the J end lost 2 bases, and 13 bases lay between the germline ends. The DNA of the CDR3 is TGTGCCAGCAGTTTGTCCCGGCCACCTAACACTGAAGCTTTCTTT. This sequence encodes CASSLSRPPNTEAFF.

The V call is TRBV19, the J call TRBJ2-2, with 8 bases identical to TRBD1. The germline V gene has CDR1 LNHDA and CDR2 SQIVND (reference sequence). Losses at the gene ends were 9 bases for V and 3 bases for J; bases not matched to a gene: 3. The CDR3 runs 13 residues. CDR3 nucleotide sequence: TGTGCCAGCGGGACAGGCGACACCGGGGAGCTGTTTTTT. It encodes CASGTGDTGELFF.

Relative to its sample, this clone is medium-sized. This rearrangement joins TRBV6-1 to TRBJ1-5; D possibly corresponds to TRBD1 (5 bases). V dropped 8 bases and J dropped 6 bases, with 14 bases sitting between them. This CDR3 is 13 amino acids long. Looked up from germline, CDR1 is MNHNS and CDR2 is SASEGT. The CDR3 DNA follows: TGTGCCAGCGGTTCCAGGGAAACTCAGCCCCAGCATTTT. Protein: CASGSRETQPQHF.

The chain uses TRBV11-2 and TRBJ1-2; D is uncertain. The V and J ends lost 5 bases and 4 bases respectively, with 11 bases between them. Germline V gives CDR1 SGHAT, CDR2 FQNNGV. The CDR3 length is 13 residues. The CDR3 loop reads CASSPQVGYGYTF. The CDR3 bases are TGTGCCAGCAGCCCCCAAGTCGGCTATGGCTACACCTTC.

This chain joins TRBV7-2 and TRBJ1-1; D is unclear. The germline V gene has CDR1 SGHTA and CDR2 FQGNSA. CDR3 length: 14 residues. V was shortened by 0 bases and J by 1 base, with 6 bases between the two germline ends. The CDR3 region is CASSLAQANTEAFF. The CDR3 DNA reads TGTGCCAGCAGCTTAGCGCAGGCGAACACTGAAGCTTTCTTT.

The gene calls are TRBV6-1 and TRBJ2-1; 10 bases are shared with TRBD1. Germline V gene sequence: CDR1 MNHNS, CDR2 SASEGT. The CDR3 has 18 amino acids. The ends lost 0 bases at V and 5 bases at J; junction bases unmatched: 10. The CDR3 DNA reads TGTGCCAGCAGTGAAGCTCCGGTTTTCGGGACAGGGGACAATGAGCAGTTCTTC. This codes for CASSEAPVFGTGDNEQFF.

The chain has TRBV29-1 and TRBJ1-1, with D possibly matching TRBD1 (5 bases). CDR3 length: 11 amino acids. Trimming took off 5 bases at V and 2 bases at J, with 6 bases between the two ends. Germline-derived CDR1 and CDR2 are SQVTM and ANQGSEA. CDR3 bases: TGCAGCGTTCAGGGAAACACTGAAGCTTTCTTT. Amino acid sequence: CSVQGNTEAFF.

This chain uses TRBV6-5 with TRBJ2-1; tentatively, D is TRBD2 (6 bases). With 6 bases removed from V and 4 bases from J, the gap between germline ends came to 10 bases. Germline V gene data show CDR1 as MNHEY and CDR2 as SVGAGI. The CDR3 is made up of 13 amino acids. CDR3 nucleotide sequence: TGTGCCAGCAGGCGGGGACGTTACAATGAGCAGTTCTTC. Protein product: CASRRGRYNEQFF.